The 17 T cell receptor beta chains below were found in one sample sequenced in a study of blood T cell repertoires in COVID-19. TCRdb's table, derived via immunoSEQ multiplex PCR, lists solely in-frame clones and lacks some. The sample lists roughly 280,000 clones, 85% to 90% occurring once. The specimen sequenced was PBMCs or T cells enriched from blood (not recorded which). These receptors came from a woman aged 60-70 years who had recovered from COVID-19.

The CDR3 DNA reads as TGTGCCAGCAGTGACCTAGGGGGAACTATCTACGAGCAGTACTTC. Protein product: CASSDLGGTIYEQYF. This chain connects TRBV2 to TRBJ2-7; D may be TRBD1 (6 bases). V was clipped by 3 bases and J by 3 bases, with 15 bases between them. This CDR3 comprises 15 residues. CDR1 is SNHLY and CDR2 is FYNNEI in the germline V gene. Looking up the rest from reference TRBV2 and TRBJ2-7 gives the full variable domain: EPEVTQTPSHQVTQMGQEVILRCVPISNHLYFYWYRQILGQKVEFLVSFYNNEISEKSEIFDDQFSVERPDGSNFTLKIRSTKLEDSAMYFCASSDLGGTIYEQYFGPGTRLTVT.

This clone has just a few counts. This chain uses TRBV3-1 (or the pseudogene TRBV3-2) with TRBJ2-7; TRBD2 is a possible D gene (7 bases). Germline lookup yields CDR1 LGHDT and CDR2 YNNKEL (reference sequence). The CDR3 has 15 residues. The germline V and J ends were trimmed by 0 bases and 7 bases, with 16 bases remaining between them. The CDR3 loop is CASSQEGRGAREQYF. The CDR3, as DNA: TGTGCCAGCAGCCAAGAAGGGAGGGGGGCTCGGGAGCAGTACTTC.

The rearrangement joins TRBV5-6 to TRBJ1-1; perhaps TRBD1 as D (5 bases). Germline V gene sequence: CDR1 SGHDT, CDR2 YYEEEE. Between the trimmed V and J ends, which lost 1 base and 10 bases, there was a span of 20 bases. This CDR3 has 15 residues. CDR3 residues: CASSLIGTRAGGAFF. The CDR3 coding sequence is TGTGCCAGCAGCTTGATCGGGACTCGAGCCGGCGGAGCTTTCTTT.

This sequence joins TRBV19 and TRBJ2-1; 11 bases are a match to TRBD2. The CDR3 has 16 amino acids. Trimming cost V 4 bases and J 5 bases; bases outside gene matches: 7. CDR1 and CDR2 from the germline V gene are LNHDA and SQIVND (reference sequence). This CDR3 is CASSTQSTSGDNEQFF. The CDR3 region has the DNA TGTGCCAGTAGTACCCAATCGACTAGCGGGGACAATGAGCAGTTCTTC. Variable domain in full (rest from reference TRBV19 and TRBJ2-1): DGGITQSPKYLFRKEGQNVTLSCEQNLNHDAMYWYRQDPGQGLRLIYYSQIVNDFQKGDIAEGYSVSREKKESFPLTVTSAQKNPTAFYLCASSTQSTSGDNEQFFGPGTRLTVL.

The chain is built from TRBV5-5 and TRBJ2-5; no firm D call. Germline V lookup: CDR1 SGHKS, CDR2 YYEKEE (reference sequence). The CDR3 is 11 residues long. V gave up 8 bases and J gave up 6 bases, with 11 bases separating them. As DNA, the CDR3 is TGTGCCAGTAAACTCGCCAAGACCCAGTACTTC. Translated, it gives CASKLAKTQYF.

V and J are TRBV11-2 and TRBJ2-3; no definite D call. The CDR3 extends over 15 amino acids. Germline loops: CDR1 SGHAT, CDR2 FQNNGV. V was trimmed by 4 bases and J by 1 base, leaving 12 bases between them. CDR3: CASSYRQIGTDTQYF. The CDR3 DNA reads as TGTGCCAGCAGCTATAGACAAATAGGCACAGATACGCAGTATTTT.

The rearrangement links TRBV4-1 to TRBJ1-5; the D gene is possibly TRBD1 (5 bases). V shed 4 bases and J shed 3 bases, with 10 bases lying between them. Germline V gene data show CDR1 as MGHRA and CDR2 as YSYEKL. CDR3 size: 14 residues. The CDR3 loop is CASSLRQTNQPQHF. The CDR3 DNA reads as TGCGCCAGCAGCCTTCGACAGACCAATCAGCCCCAGCATTTT.

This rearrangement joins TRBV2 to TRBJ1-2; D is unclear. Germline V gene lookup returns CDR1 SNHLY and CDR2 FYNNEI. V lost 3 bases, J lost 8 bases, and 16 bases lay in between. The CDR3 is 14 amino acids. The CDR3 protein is CASSDVTVSWGYTF. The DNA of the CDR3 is TGTGCCAGCAGTGATGTTACAGTATCTTGGGGCTACACCTTC.

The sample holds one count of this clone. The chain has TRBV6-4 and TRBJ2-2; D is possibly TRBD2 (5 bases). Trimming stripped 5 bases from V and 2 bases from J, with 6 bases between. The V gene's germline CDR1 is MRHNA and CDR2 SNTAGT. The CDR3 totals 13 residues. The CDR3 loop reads CASSRENTGELFF. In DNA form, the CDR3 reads TGTGCCAGCAGTCGGGAAAACACCGGGGAGCTGTTTTTT.

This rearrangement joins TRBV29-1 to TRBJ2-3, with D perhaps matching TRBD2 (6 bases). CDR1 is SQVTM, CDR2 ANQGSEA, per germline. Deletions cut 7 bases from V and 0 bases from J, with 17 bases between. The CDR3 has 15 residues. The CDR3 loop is CSAPRGSGSTDTQYF. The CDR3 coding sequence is TGCAGCGCCCCTAGGGGAAGCGGGAGCACAGATACGCAGTATTTT.

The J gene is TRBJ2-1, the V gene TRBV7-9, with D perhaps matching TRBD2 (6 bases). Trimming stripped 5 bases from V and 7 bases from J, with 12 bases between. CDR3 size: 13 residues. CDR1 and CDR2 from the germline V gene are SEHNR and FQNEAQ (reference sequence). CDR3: CASSAQTRNEQFF. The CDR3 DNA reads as TGTGCCAGCAGCGCTCAGACTAGGAATGAGCAGTTCTTC.

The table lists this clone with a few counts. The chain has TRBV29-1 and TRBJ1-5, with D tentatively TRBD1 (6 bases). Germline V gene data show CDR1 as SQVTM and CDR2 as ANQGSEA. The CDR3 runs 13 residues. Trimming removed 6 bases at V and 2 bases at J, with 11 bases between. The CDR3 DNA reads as TGCAGCGTAGGGACACTGCGCAATCAGCCCCAGCATTTT. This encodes CSVGTLRNQPQHF.

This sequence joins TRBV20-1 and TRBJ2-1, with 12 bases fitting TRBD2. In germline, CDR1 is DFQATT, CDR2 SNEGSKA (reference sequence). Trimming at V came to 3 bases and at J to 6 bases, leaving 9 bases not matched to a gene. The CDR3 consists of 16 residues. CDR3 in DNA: TGCAGTGCTAGTCACGCGGCTAGCGGGAGGGCCAATGAGCAGTTCTTC. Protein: CSASHAASGRANEQFF.

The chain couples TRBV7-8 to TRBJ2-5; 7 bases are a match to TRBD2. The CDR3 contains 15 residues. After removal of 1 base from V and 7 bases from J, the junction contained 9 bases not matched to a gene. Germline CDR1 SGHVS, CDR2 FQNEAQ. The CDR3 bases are TGTGCCAGCAGCTTAGAGGCTAGCCGGGGGGTGACCCAGTACTTC. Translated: CASSLEASRGVTQYF.

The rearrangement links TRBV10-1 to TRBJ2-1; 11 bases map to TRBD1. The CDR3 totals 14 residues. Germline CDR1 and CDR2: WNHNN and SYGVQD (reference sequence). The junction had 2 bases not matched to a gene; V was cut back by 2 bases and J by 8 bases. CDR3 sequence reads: CASSEGQGAYEQFF. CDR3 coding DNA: TGCGCCAGCAGTGAGGGACAGGGGGCTTATGAGCAGTTCTTC.

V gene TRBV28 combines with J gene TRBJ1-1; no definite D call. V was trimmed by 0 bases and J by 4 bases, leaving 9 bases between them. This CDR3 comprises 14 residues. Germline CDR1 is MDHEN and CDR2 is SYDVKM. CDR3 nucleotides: TGTGCCAGCAGTTTATGGGCGAGGTCCACTGAAGCTTTCTTT. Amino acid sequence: CASSLWARSTEAFF.

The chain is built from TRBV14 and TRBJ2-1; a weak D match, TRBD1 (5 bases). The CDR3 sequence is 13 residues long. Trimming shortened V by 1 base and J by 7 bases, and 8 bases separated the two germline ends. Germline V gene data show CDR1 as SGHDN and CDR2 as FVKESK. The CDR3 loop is CASSQGAGNEQFF. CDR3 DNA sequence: TGTGCCAGCAGCCAAGGAGCAGGGAATGAGCAGTTCTTC.